Below, 19 T cell receptor beta chains from the same sample are listed, as sequenced in a study of sequential checkpoint blockade in melanoma. Assay: immunoSEQ multiplex PCR; the TCRdb copy retains only in-frame clones and omits some. The data hold around 41,000 clones, with roughly 88% observed a single time. The treatment denotes: randomized to nivolumab then ipilimumab (arm A) or the reverse (arm B). Sample: CD8+ T cells sorted from blood (inferred from file names), taken from a patient given nivolumab and ipilimumab in sequence. The receptors were gathered from a human donor with melanoma.

V gene TRBV27 combines with J gene TRBJ1-5; D call uncertain. The CDR3 runs 15 residues. V was cut by 5 bases and J by 6 bases, with 17 bases left in between. Germline-derived CDR1 and CDR2 are MNHEY and SMNVEV (reference sequence). The CDR3 DNA follows: TGTGCCAGCAGTCTCCGGGTCCGGGGTTTTCAGCCCCAGCATTTT. Its translation: CASSLRVRGFQPQHF.

This clone was seen once. The V call is TRBV7-9, the J call TRBJ2-3; 7 nucleotides agree with TRBD2. In germline, CDR1 is SEHNR, CDR2 FQNEAQ (reference sequence). There are 15 residues in the CDR3. With V trimmed by 5 bases and J by 1 base, 6 bases remained unmatched. The CDR3, as DNA: TGTGCCAGCAGCCCCCTCGCGGGGGGCACAGATACGCAGTATTTT. Its protein product is CASSPLAGGTDTQYF.

The CDR3 DNA is TGTGCCAGCAGTGAAAGTCCAGGGGGCTACTATGGCTACACCTTC. Amino acids: CASSESPGGYYGYTF. J is TRBJ1-2 and V is TRBV25-1; 8 bases agree with TRBD1. V lost 2 bases to trimming and J lost 3 bases; unmatched junction nucleotides: 5. This CDR3 region has 15 residues. From germline, CDR1 is MGHDK and CDR2 SYGVNS.

In its sample, this clone was seen a few times. This chain uses TRBV5-4 with TRBJ2-1, with 9 bases identical to TRBD2. Trimming cost V 6 bases and J 5 bases; bases outside gene matches: 12. CDR1 SGHNT and CDR2 YYREEE come from the germline V gene (reference sequence). The length of the CDR3 is 16 residues. The CDR3 sequence is CASTPSGLAPDNEQFF. The CDR3, as DNA: TGTGCCAGCACCCCCTCCGGACTAGCGCCCGACAATGAGCAGTTCTTC.

V is TRBV19 and J is TRBJ1-1; a possible D gene is TRBD1 (6 bases). V lost 2 bases and J 4 bases, leaving 20 bases between the germline ends. The CDR3 covers 17 residues. Germline CDR1 reads LNHDA; CDR2 reads SQIVND (reference sequence). The CDR3, as DNA: TGTGCCAGTAGTATAAGAGAACAGGGCGGCGATGGCACTGAAGCTTTCTTT. Protein: CASSIREQGGDGTEAFF. Combining the CDR3 with reference TRBV19 and TRBJ1-1 gives the whole variable domain DGGITQSPKYLFRKEGQNVTLSCEQNLNHDAMYWYRQDPGQGLRLIYYSQIVNDFQKGDIAEGYSVSREKKESFPLTVTSAQKNPTAFYLCASSIREQGGDGTEAFFGQGTRLTVV.

This chain connects TRBV7-3 to TRBJ2-3; D might be TRBD2 (7 bases). This CDR3 is 15 amino acids long. V was pared by 5 bases and J by 2 bases, with 14 bases between. Germline-derived CDR1 and CDR2 are SGHTA and FQGTGA. CDR3 loop: CASSPGGFITDTQYF. CDR3 in DNA: TGTGCCAGCAGCCCGGGGGGCTTTATCACAGATACGCAGTATTTT.

This chain connects TRBV27 to TRBJ2-5, with D perhaps matching TRBD2 (6 bases). Trimming removed 3 bases from V and 1 base from J, with 12 bases in between. CDR1 and CDR2 from the germline V gene are MNHEY and SMNVEV (reference sequence). The CDR3 consists of 15 residues. The CDR3 sequence: CASSFFPSAQETQYF. The CDR3 DNA reads TGTGCCAGCAGTTTCTTCCCTAGCGCCCAAGAGACCCAGTACTTC.

The rearrangement joins TRBV13 to TRBJ2-1, with 8 bases matching TRBD2. This CDR3 is built from 15 residues. The germline gives CDR1 PRHDT, CDR2 FYEKMQ (reference sequence). After removal of 0 bases from V and 6 bases from J, the junction contained 4 bases not matched to a gene. The CDR3 here is CASSLGAGVGNEQFF. CDR3 coding DNA: TGTGCCAGCAGCTTAGGAGCGGGAGTGGGCAATGAGCAGTTCTTC.

To note about this clone: The identical CDR3 is also encoded by other nucleotide sequences in the sample. The J gene is TRBJ2-5, the V gene TRBV7-9; no definite D call. Germline V gene sequence: CDR1 SEHNR, CDR2 FQNEAQ (reference sequence). This CDR3 is 13 amino acids long. Deletions cut 1 base from V and 1 base from J, with 4 bases between. The CDR3, as DNA: TGTGCCAGCAGCTTAGTAGTCCAAGAGACCCAGTACTTC. Protein: CASSLVVQETQYF.

This clone was observed a few times. CDR3 region: CASSIGTGYEQYF. The CDR3 DNA is TGTGCCAGTAGTATTGGAACAGGGTACGAGCAGTACTTC. The V and J genes are TRBV19 and TRBJ2-7; D might be TRBD1 (6 bases). Germline CDR1 is LNHDA and CDR2 is SQIVND (reference sequence). Trimming left V 3 bases short and J 4 bases short, with 10 bases between. This CDR3 region has 13 residues.

The chain uses TRBV2 and TRBJ1-2; D might be TRBD1 (5 bases). Germline CDR1 is SNHLY and CDR2 is FYNNEI. The CDR3 runs 16 residues. V lost 0 bases, J lost 3 bases, and 14 bases lay in between. Written as DNA, the CDR3 is TGTGCCAGCAGTGAAGCGCCCCAGGGCGGATACTATGGCTACACCTTC. This gives the protein CASSEAPQGGYYGYTF.

J is TRBJ2-2 and V is TRBV2; TRBD1 might be the D (6 bases). Per germline, CDR1 SNHLY and CDR2 FYNNEI. The CDR3 runs to 18 residues. V gave up 6 bases and J gave up 5 bases, with 25 bases separating them. CDR3 amino acids: CASSPHQTTGFETGELFF. DNA for the CDR3: TGTGCCAGCAGCCCACACCAAACTACAGGGTTCGAGACCGGGGAGCTGTTTTTT.

As for this clone: Compared with germline, one end of the junction differs, possibly owing to a read error. This chain links TRBV5-3 with TRBJ1-6, with 7 bases aligning to TRBD1. TRBV5-3 is reported as an ORF; its role is uncertain. The CDR3 consists of 11 residues. The DNA of the CDR3 is TGTGCCAGAAGCTTAGGGACAGTTATAGGCTTT. It codes for CARSLGTVIGF.

This chain connects TRBV9 to TRBJ2-5, with D perhaps matching TRBD1 (6 bases). V lost 4 bases, J lost 4 bases, and 11 bases lay in between. CDR1 SGDLS and CDR2 YYNGEE come from the germline V gene. This CDR3 has 13 residues. CDR3 DNA sequence: TGTGCCAGCAGCCAAGAGGGGGTAGAGACCCAGTACTTC. Its translation is CASSQEGVETQYF. The full variable domain, with the rest looked up from reference TRBV9 and TRBJ2-5, is DSGVTQTPKHLITATGQRVTLRCSPRSGDLSVYWYQQSLDQGLQFLIQYYNGEERAKGNILERFSAQQFPDLHSELNLSSLELGDSALYFCASSQEGVETQYFGPGTRLLVL.

The V call is TRBV9, the J call TRBJ2-3, with TRBD2 identical over 10 bases. The CDR3 length is 17 residues. The germline gives CDR1 SGDLS, CDR2 YYNGEE. The trim removed 4 bases at V and 4 bases at J, leaving 12 bases unmatched. The CDR3 loop is CASSHTPTSGESDTQYF. DNA for the CDR3: TGTGCCAGCAGCCATACCCCCACTAGCGGGGAATCAGATACGCAGTATTTT.

The chain has TRBV28 and TRBJ1-5; D unresolved. Germline lookup yields CDR1 MDHEN and CDR2 SYDVKM. The ends were cut back, 7 bases at V and 0 bases at J, with 7 bases in the middle. The CDR3 sequence is 13 residues long. CDR3 in DNA: TGTGCCAGCACCACATATAGCAATCAGCCCCAGCATTTT. It specifies CASTTYSNQPQHF.

The J gene is TRBJ2-2, the V gene TRBV5-1; 7 bases line up with TRBD2. J lost 6 bases, V lost 0 bases, and 11 bases had no gene match. Germline assignment: CDR1 SGHRS and CDR2 YFSETQ. The CDR3 totals 17 residues. The CDR3 region is CASSLVLTGGQSGELFF. DNA of the CDR3: TGCGCCAGCAGCTTGGTTCTGACGGGAGGACAATCCGGGGAGCTGTTTTTT.

This clone was seen just once. The rearrangement joins TRBV9 to TRBJ1-5; D uncertain. With 1 base removed from V and 5 bases from J, the gap between germline ends came to 7 bases. Germline loops: CDR1 SGDLS, CDR2 YYNGEE. The CDR3 is 13 residues long. CDR3 loop: CASSVSPYQPQHF. The CDR3 nucleotides read TGTGCCAGCAGCGTATCCCCTTATCAGCCCCAGCATTTT.

This clone has only a few counts. The chain combines TRBV19 with TRBJ2-2; weak D call: TRBD1 (5 bases). Trimming removed 7 bases from V and 7 bases from J, with 22 bases in between. Looked up from germline, CDR1 is LNHDA and CDR2 is SQIVND (reference sequence). There are 16 residues in the CDR3. In DNA, the CDR3 is TGTGCCAGTACCCCCGGGCCGACAGCTCGGCACGGGGAGCTGTTTTTT. Translating it yields CASTPGPTARHGELFF.